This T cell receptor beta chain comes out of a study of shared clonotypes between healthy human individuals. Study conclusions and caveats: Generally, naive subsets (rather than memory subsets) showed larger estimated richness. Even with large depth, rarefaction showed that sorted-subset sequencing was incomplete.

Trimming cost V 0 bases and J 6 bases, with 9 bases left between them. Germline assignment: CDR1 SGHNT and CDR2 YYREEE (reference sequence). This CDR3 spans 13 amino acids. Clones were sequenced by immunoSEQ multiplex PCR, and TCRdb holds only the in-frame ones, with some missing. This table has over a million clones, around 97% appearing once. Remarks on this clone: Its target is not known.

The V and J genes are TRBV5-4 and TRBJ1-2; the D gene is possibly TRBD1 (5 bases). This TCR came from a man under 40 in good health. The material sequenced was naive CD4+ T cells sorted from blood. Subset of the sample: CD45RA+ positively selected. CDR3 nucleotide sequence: TGTGCCAGCAGCTTGGCAGGGATTGATGGCTACACCTTC. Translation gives CASSLAGIDGYTF.